This T cell receptor (beta chain) originates from a study of blood T cell repertoires in COVID-19. Study context: There were acute and convalescent COVID-19 samples, and they came from the United States, Italy and Spain. T cells, B-cell-depleted T cells, or PBMCs supplied cDNA or gDNA.

The CDR3 loop spans 14 amino acids. The germline gives CDR1 MNHEY, CDR2 SVGEGT. Trimming stripped 4 bases from V and 5 bases from J, with 14 bases between. In the study's own analysis: Reference gene primer amplification gave nucleated cell count estimates. Assay used: immunoSEQ multiplex PCR; TCRdb lists only in-frame clones, some missing. That table supplies the V and J calls and clone size; D and trimming were determined from the DNA. The sample includes about 190,000 clones, around nine tenths of them seen just once. This chain links TRBV6-2 or TRBV6-3 with TRBJ1-1; D might be TRBD1 (6 bases). This TCR derives from a woman in her thirties or forties who had recovered from COVID-19. The specimen sequenced was peripheral blood. CDR3 residues: CASSLAGGATEAFF. The CDR3 DNA follows: TGTGCCAGCAGTTTGGCGGGGGGGGCTACTGAAGCTTTCTTT.